This T cell receptor beta chain was profiled in a study of T cell responses to AZD1222 COVID-19 vaccine. Study-wide findings and caveats: Repertoires in all cases were sampled only once the peak T cell response had passed. Two doses of AZD1222 preceded a rise in Spike-specific TCR breadth and depth. The sample set comprised mostly white British donors with more females, and clonal diversity was possibly underestimated. Unmutated variant regions reportedly attract nearly half of all spike-specific TCRs.

The V end lost 6 bases, the J end lost 8 bases, and 8 bases lay between the germline ends. Germline values: CDR1 SNHLY, CDR2 FYNNEI. The CDR3 covers 12 residues. Worth noting for this clone: Its antigen remains unidentified.

TCRdb keeps only in-frame clones here, not all; method: immunoSEQ multiplex PCR. Among some 150,000 clones, 94% were seen once, and the ten largest hold over 0.95%. The sequenced sample was peripheral blood, obtained on day 0 of AZD1222 vaccination. The sequence derives from an adult in good health. This chain uses TRBV2 with TRBJ1-6; no definite D call. This CDR3 reads CASRALDSPLHF. The CDR3 nucleotides are TGTGCCAGCAGGGCACTTGATTCACCCCTCCACTTT.